This is a list of T cell receptor beta chains from one sample in a study of PD-L1 blockade in urothelial cancer. Produced via immunoSEQ multiplex PCR; TCRdb's table is partial and in-frame only. The sample consists of about 88,000 clones, 90% of them appearing once. The sequencing here drew on PBMCs, taken around atezolizumab (anti-PD-L1) treatment. All receptors come from a man between 60 and 75 years old with urothelial cancer. Both conserved end residues are part of each CDR3. The D gene is left open where the match is weak. Size tells how often a clone was seen (once, few, many) or the class of an expanded clone, and some rows leave it out.

>TRBJ2-3|-|-|TRBV4-3
CASSQGGSADTQYF
TGCGCCAGCAGCCAAGGGGGCAGCGCAGATACGCAGTATTTT
>TRBJ2-5|-|TRBD2|TRBV27
CASSSSGTSGIPSKTQYF
TGTGCCAGCAGTTCGTCCGGGACTAGCGGGATTCCCAGTAAGACCCAGTACTTC
>TRBJ2-7|-|TRBD2|TRBV15
CATSRDSGGDYEQYF
TGTGCCACCAGCAGAGATTCGGGAGGCGACTACGAGCAGTACTTC
>TRBJ2-3|-|-|TRBV6-6
CASSRGDTQYF
TGTGCCAGCAGTAGGGGGGATACGCAGTATTTT
>TRBJ2-1|-|-|TRBV4-3
CASSRETRSSYNEQFF
TGCGCCAGCAGCCGCGAAACTAGGAGTTCCTACAATGAGCAGTTCTTC
>TRBJ2-1|once|-|TRBV5-1
CASSLGELNNEQFF
TGCGCCAGCAGCTTGGGAGAGCTCAACAATGAGCAGTTCTTC
>TRBJ1-1|-|-|TRBV14
CASSLSKRGAGMNTEAFF
TGTGCCAGCAGCCTCTCCAAAAGAGGCGCAGGGATGAACACTGAAGCTTTCTTT
>TRBJ1-6|-|TRBD1|TRBV7-9
CASSLYQLRQGESSPLHF
TGTGCCAGCAGCTTATATCAGCTCCGACAGGGAGAAAGTTCACCCCTCCACTTT
>TRBJ2-1|-|TRBD2|TRBV6-1
CASSKAASGGAYNEQFF
TGTGCCAGCAGTAAAGCCGCTAGCGGGGGGGCTTACAATGAGCAGTTCTTC
>TRBJ2-5|-|TRBD2|TRBV5-1
CASCLAGGLETQYF
TGCGCCAGCTGTCTAGCGGGAGGGCTGGAGACCCAGTACTTC
>TRBJ1-5|-|-|TRBV27
CASYHWAPGNQPQHF
TGTGCCAGTTACCACTGGGCACCGGGCAATCAGCCCCAGCATTTT
>TRBJ2-3|once|-|TRBV28
CASSLSSPDTQYF
TGTGCCAGCAGTTTATCATCCCCAGATACGCAGTATTTT
>TRBJ1-4|-|-|TRBV7-2
CASSFRGYNEKLFF
TGTGCCAGCAGCTTTAGAGGGTACAATGAAAAACTGTTTTTT
>TRBJ2-7|-|TRBD1|TRBV11-2
CASSFRTGGVEQYF
TGTGCCAGCAGCTTTCGTACAGGGGGCGTGGAGCAGTACTTC
>TRBJ1-2|-|-|TRBV27
CASRPVSGVGGYTF
TGTGCCAGCAGACCGGTGTCAGGGGTCGGTGGCTACACCTTC
>TRBJ1-2|-|-|TRBV5-6
CASSLYAENYGYTF
TGTGCCAGCAGCTTGTATGCGGAAAACTATGGCTACACCTTC
>TRBJ2-3|-|TRBD2|TRBV5-1
CASSSGLAGSTDTQYF
TGCGCCAGCAGCTCGGGACTAGCGGGGAGCACAGATACGCAGTATTTT
>TRBJ2-7|-|TRBD1|TRBV7-9
CASSPTGGEQYF
TGTGCCAGCAGCCCCACAGGGGGCGAGCAGTACTTC